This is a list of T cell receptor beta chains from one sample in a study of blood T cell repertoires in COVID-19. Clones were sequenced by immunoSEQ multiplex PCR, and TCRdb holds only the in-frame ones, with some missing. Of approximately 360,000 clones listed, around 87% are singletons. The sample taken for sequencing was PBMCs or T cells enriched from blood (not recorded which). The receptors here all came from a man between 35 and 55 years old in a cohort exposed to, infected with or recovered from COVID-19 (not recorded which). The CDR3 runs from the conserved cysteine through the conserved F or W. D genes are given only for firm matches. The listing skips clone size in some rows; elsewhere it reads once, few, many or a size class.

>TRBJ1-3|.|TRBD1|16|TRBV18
CASSTTGLDSGNTIYF
TGTGCCAGCTCTACGACAGGGCTAGACTCTGGAAACACCATATATTTT
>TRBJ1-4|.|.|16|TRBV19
CASSIPDGGTNEKLFF
TGTGCCAGTAGTATACCCGACGGAGGAACTAATGAAAAACTGTTTTTT
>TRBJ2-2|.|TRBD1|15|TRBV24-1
CATSDQGANTGELFF
TGTGCCACCAGTGACCAGGGGGCGAACACCGGGGAGCTGTTTTTT
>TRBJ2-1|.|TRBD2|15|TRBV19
CASSIIAGLVGEQFF
TGTGCCAGTAGTATAATAGCGGGACTAGTAGGTGAGCAGTTCTTC
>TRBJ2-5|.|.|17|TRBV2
CASSGMRSGGAQETQYF
TGTGCCAGCAGTGGGATGCGTAGTGGCGGGGCCCAAGAGACCCAGTACTTC
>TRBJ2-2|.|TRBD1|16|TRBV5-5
CASSLSGQGNTGELFF
TGTGCCAGCAGCTTAAGTGGACAGGGGAACACCGGGGAGCTGTTTTTT
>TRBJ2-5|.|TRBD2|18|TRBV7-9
CASSPLGLAGGRYETQYF
TGTGCCAGCAGCCCTTTGGGACTAGCGGGAGGGAGGTACGAGACCCAGTACTTC
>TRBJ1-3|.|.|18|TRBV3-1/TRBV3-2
CASSQDRRPTGSGNTIYF
TGTGCCAGCAGCCAAGATCGGCGGCCGACCGGCTCTGGAAACACCATATATTTT
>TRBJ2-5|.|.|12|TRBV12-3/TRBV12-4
CASSSIRGTQYF
TGTGCCAGCAGTTCCATCCGGGGGACCCAGTACTTC
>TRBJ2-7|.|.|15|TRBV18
CASSPAGQSSYEQYF
TGTGCCAGCTCACCCGCCGGACAGAGCTCCTACGAGCAGTACTTC
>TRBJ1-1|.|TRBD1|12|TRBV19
CASNRGDTEAFF
TGTGCCAGTAACAGGGGGGACACTGAAGCTTTCTTT
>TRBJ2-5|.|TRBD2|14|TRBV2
CATGTSGRWETQYF
TGTGCCACCGGGACTAGCGGGAGATGGGAGACCCAGTACTTC
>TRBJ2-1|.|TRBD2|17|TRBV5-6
CASSLAGRGVWDNEQFF
TGTGCCAGCAGCTTGGCCGGGAGGGGGGTATGGGACAATGAGCAGTTCTTC
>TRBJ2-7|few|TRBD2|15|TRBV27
CATKKLAGVSYEQYF
TGTGCCACCAAAAAGCTAGCGGGAGTCTCCTACGAGCAGTACTTC
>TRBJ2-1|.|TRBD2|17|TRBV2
CASSQHKAGGNYNEQFF
TGTGCCAGCAGTCAACATAAAGCGGGAGGCAACTACAATGAGCAGTTCTTC
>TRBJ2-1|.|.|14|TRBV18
CASSPTQTYNEQFF
TGTGCCAGCTCACCAACCCAGACCTACAATGAGCAGTTCTTC
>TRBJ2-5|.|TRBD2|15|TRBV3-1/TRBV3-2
CASSLTSGVQETQYF
TGTGCCAGCAGCTTAACTAGCGGAGTACAAGAGACCCAGTACTTC
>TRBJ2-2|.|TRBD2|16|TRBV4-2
CASSQQLATNTGELFF
TGTGCCAGCAGCCAACAACTAGCGACGAACACCGGGGAGCTGTTTTTT
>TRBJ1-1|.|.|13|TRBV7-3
CASSSSMNTEAFF
TGTGCCAGCAGCTCGTCTATGAACACTGAAGCTTTCTTT
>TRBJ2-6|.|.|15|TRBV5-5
CASRAPGSGANVLTF
TGTGCCAGCAGAGCCCCTGGCTCTGGGGCCAACGTCCTGACTTTC
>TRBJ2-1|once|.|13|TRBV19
CASSIRGGNEQFF
TGTGCCAGTAGTATAAGGGGCGGCAATGAGCAGTTCTTC
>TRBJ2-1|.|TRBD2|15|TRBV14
CASSQSLAGSNEQFF
TGTGCCAGCAGCCAAAGCCTAGCGGGAAGCAATGAGCAGTTCTTC
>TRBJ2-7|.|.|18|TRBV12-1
CASLLLIPDRERYCEQYF
TGTGCCAGCTTACTCCTCATACCGGACAGGGAAAGATATTGCGAGCAGTACTTC
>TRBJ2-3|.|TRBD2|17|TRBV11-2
CASSLSSTSGRTDTQYF
TGTGCCAGCAGCTTAAGTTCTACTAGCGGGAGGACAGATACGCAGTATTTT
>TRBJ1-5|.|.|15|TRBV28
CASTQLGGDRTPQHF
TGTGCCAGCACACAACTCGGTGGTGACAGGACGCCCCAGCATTTT
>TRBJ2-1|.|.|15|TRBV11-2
CASSLVSGKSNEQFF
TGTGCCAGCAGCTTAGTTAGCGGAAAGAGCAATGAGCAGTTCTTC
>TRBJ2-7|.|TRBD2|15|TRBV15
CATSPGTSGTYEQYF
TGTGCCACCAGCCCCGGGACTAGCGGGACCTACGAGCAGTACTTC
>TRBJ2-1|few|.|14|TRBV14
CASSQASRYNEQFF
TGTGCCAGCAGCCAAGCTAGCCGATACAATGAGCAGTTCTTC
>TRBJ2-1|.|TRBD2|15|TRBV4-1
CASSPWREGRNEQFF
TGCGCCAGCAGCCCCTGGCGGGAGGGAAGAAATGAGCAGTTCTTC
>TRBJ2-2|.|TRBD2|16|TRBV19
CASSKGLAVYTGELFF
TGTGCCAGTAGTAAGGGACTAGCGGTATACACCGGGGAGCTGTTTTTT
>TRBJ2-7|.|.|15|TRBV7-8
CASSLRATGSYEQYF
TGTGCCAGCAGCTTACGCGCGACAGGCTCATACGAGCAGTACTTC
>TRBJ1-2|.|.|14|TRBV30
CAWSSGTSNYGYTF
TGTGCCTGGAGCTCAGGGACTTCTAACTATGGCTACACCTTC
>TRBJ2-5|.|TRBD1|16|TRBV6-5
CASSYSRDRAIGTQYF
TGTGCCAGCAGTTACTCCCGGGACAGGGCGATTGGGACCCAGTACTTC